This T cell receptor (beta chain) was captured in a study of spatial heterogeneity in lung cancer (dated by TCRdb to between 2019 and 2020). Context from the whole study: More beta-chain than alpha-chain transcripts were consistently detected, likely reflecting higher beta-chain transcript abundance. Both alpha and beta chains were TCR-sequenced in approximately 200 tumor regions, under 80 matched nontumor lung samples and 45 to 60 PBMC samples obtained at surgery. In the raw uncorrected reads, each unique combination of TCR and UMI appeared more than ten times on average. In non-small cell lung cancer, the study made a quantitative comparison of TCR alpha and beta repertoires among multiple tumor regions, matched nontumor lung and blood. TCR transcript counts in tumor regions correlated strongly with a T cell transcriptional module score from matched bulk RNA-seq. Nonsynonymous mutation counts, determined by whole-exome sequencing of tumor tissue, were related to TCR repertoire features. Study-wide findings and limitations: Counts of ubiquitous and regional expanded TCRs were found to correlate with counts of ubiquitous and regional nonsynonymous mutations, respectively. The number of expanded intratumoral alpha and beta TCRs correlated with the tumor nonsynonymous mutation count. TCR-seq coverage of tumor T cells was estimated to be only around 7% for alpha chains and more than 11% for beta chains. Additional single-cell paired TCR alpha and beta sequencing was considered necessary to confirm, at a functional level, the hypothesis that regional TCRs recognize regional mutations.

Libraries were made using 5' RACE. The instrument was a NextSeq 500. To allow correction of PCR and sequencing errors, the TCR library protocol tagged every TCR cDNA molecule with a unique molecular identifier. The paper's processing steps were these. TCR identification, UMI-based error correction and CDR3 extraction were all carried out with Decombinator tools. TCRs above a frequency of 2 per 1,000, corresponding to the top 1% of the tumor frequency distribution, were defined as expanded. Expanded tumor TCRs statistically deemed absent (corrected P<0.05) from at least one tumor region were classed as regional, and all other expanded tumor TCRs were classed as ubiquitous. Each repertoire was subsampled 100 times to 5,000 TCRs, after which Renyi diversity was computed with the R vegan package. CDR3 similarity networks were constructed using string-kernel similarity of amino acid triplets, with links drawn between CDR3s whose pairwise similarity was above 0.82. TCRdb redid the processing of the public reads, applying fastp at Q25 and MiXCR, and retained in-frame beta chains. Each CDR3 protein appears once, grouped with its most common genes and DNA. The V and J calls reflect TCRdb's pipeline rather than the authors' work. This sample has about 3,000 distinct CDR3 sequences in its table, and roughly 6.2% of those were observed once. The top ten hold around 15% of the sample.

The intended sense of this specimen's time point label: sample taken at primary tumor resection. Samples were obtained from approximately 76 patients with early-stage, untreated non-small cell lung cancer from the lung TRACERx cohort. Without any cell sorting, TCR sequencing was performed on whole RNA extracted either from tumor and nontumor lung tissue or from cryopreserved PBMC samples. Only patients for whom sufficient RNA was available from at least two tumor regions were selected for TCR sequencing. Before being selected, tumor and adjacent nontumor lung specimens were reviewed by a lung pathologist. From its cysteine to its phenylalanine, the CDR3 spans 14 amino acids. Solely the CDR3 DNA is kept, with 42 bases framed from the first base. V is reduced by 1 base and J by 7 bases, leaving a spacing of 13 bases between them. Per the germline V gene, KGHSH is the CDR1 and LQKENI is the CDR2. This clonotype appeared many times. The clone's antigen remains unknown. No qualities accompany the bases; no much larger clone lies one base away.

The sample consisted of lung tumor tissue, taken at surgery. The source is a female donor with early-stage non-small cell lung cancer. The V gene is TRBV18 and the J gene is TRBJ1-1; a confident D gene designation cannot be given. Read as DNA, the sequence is TGTGCCAGCTCACCACGGGAGGGAGGCTTTGAAGCTTTCTTT. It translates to CASSPREGGFEAFF.